Described below is a single T cell receptor beta chain sequence and its context. Its antigen has not been determined. The record has no base qualities; no much larger clone is one base away. The data derive from a study of blood T cell repertoires in COVID-19 (dated by TCRdb to 2019 to 2021). Describing the broader study: Collaborator samples came from the United States, Italy and Spain and covered acute and convalescent phases of COVID-19. The prospective study material was composed of cDNA or gDNA derived from T cells, B-cell-depleted T cells, or PBMCs. Subjects who had been exposed to COVID-19, were actively infected with it, or had recovered from it provided the deeply sampled blood TCRbeta repertoires that made up the dataset. The repertoires were released in a freely available public database intended as a resource for research on the immune response to SARS-CoV-2. The samples were drawn from two sources: the first 160 participants of the ongoing ImmuneRACE study, and approximately 1,300 subjects contributed by 6 global collaborators. Sample metadata almost always included a de-identified subject ID, COVID-19 status, age in years and sex. Where available, HLA class I and class II types were taken from metadata supplied by the sample provider and were not determined by assay-based typing.

Overall study results and their limits: The quantity of clinical and demographic metadata differed by source and by participant and was supplied without curation.

Whole blood was collected in K2EDTA tubes by collaborating institutions according to the institutions' own protocols. Collaborator samples were shipped for TCRbeta analysis as frozen whole blood, isolated PBMCs, or DNA extracted from either sample type. TCRbeta CDR3 regions were amplified from genomic DNA by means of the immunoSEQ Assay, a bias-controlled multiplex PCR. The original pipeline was this. Nucleated cell counts per sample were estimated from amplification of reference gene primers within the assay. To quantify the absolute abundance of each unique TCRbeta CDR3 rearrangement, sequence reads were collapsed and filtered. For each sample, productive Simpson clonality was calculated as the square root of Simpson's diversity index over productive rearrangements. This immuneACCESS table, as held by TCRdb, lists in-frame sequences with V and J called but not all clones. Of the missing ones, under half trace to an unresolved V gene in checked studies; the others have no known cause. D and trimming come from the DNA, and the V and J calls and clone size come from that table. In all, the sample holds approximately 82,000 clones, and around 85% of those were seen once. Roughly 12% of the sample is held by the ten biggest clonotypes.

Trimming removed 2 bases from V and 6 bases from J; the gene matches leave 21 bases unexplained. CDR1 and CDR2 were assigned from the germline V gene (reference sequence) as MNHEY and SMNVEV. Including cysteine and phenylalanine, the CDR3 has 20 amino acids. Only the CDR3 portion is preserved as DNA: 60 bases, with reading frame beginning at the first base. The chain was built from TRBV27 and TRBJ1-2, with 10 central nucleotides matching TRBD1. The receptor comes from a woman aged 70 to 79 with active or convalescent COVID-19. Sample: peripheral blood. Here the CDR3 is given as CASSLLLSGTGAGRWDGYTF. Here is the DNA: TGTGCCAGCAGTTTACTCCTCTCCGGGACAGGGGCGGGCAGGTGGGATGGCTACACCTTC.